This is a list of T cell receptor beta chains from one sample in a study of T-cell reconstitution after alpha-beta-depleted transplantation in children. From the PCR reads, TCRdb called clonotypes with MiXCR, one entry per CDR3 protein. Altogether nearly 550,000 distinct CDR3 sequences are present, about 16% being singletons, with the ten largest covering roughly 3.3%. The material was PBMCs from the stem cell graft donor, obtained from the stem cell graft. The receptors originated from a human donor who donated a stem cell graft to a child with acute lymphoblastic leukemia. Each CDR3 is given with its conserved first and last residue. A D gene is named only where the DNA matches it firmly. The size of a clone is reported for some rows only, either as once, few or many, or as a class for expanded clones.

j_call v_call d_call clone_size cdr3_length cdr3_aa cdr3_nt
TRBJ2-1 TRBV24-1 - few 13 CATQIGSYNEQFF TGTGCCACCCAGATCGGCAGCTACAATGAGCAGTTCTTC
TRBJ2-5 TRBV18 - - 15 CASSPKIRIQETQYF TGTGCCAGCTCACCAAAGATACGGATCCAGGAGACCCAGTACTTC
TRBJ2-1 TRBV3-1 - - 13 CASSHHDSPEQFF TGTGCCAGCAGCCACCACGACAGCCCAGAGCAGTTCTTC
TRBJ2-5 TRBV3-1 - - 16 CASSQGPGRRQETQYF TGTGCCAGCAGCCAAGGACCCGGCCGGCGCCAAGAGACCCAGTACTTC
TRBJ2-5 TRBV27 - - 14 CASSSRRREETQYF TGTGCCAGCAGTTCCCGACGTCGGGAAGAGACCCAGTACTTC
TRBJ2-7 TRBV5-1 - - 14 CASSTGDRSYEQYF TGCGCCAGCAGCACCGGAGACAGATCCTACGAGCAGTACTTC
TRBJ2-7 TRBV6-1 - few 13 CASHRRDSYEQYF TGTGCCAGCCATCGCAGGGACTCCTACGAGCAGTACTTC
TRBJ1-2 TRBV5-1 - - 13 CASSRVRERGYTF TGCGCCAGCAGTCGAGTCAGGGAACGAGGCTACACCTTC
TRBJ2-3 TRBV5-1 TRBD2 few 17 CASSLEGLAGSPDTQYF TGCGCCAGCAGCTTGGAGGGACTAGCGGGCTCTCCAGATACGCAGTATTTT
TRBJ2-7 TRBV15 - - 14 CATSREGPAYEQYF TGTGCCACCAGCAGAGAGGGGCCGGCCTACGAGCAGTACTTC
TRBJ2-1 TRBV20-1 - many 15 CSAREVERPGNEQFF TGCAGTGCTAGAGAGGTCGAGCGGCCAGGCAATGAGCAGTTCTTC
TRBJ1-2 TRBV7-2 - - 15 CASSRRPDGYYGYTF TGTGCCAGCAGTCGGAGACCGGACGGATACTATGGCTACACCTTC
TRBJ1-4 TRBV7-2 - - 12 CASRKTGEKLFF TGTGCCAGCAGAAAGACCGGGGAAAAACTGTTTTTT
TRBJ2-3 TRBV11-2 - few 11 CASLGLDTQYF TGTGCCAGCTTGGGGCTTGATACGCAGTATTTT
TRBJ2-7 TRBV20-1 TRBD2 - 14 CSAGSGTSGDEQYF TGCAGTGCGGGTTCCGGGACTAGCGGCGACGAGCAGTACTTC
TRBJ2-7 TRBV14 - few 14 CASSQRGSVLEQYF TGTGCCAGCAGCCAGAGAGGGAGCGTCCTCGAGCAGTACTTC
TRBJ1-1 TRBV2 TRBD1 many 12 CARRDSNTEAFF TGTGCCAGAAGGGACAGCAACACTGAAGCTTTCTTT
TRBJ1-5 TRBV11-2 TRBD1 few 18 CASSPGQGGTYSNQPQHF TGTGCCAGCAGCCCAGGACAGGGGGGAACCTATAGCAATCAGCCCCAGCATTTT
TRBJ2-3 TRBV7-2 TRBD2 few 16 CASSWKLAGSTDTQYF TGTGCCAGCAGCTGGAAACTAGCGGGAAGCACAGATACGCAGTATTTT
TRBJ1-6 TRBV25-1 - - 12 CASSWALSPLHF TGTGCCAGCAGTTGGGCATTATCACCCCTCCACTTT
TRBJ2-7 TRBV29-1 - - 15 CSACPGGEKVYEQYF TGCAGCGCCTGCCCTGGGGGAGAGAAGGTCTACGAGCAGTACTTC
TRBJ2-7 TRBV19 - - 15 CASSIAAGTAYEQYF TGTGCCAGTAGTATAGCGGCTGGAACGGCCTACGAGCAGTACTTC
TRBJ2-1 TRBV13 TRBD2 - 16 CASSSLGLAGVYEQFF TGTGCCAGCAGCTCCCTGGGACTAGCGGGGGTATATGAGCAGTTCTTC
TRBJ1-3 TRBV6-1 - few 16 CASDPNSGIDGNTIYF TGTGCCAGCGACCCAAACAGCGGGATTGATGGAAACACCATATATTTT
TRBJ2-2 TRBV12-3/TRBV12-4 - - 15 CASSLGGKANGELFF TGTGCCAGCAGTTTAGGTGGGAAGGCGAACGGGGAGCTGTTTTTT
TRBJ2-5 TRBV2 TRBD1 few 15 CASTDRGGADGTQYF TGTGCCAGCACGGACCGAGGGGGCGCCGATGGGACCCAGTACTTC
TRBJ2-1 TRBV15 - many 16 CATSRDHRLPYNEQFF TGTGCCACCAGCAGAGACCACAGGCTACCGTACAATGAGCAGTTCTTC
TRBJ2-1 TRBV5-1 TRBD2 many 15 CASSAPSGRGGEQFF TGCGCCAGCAGCGCCCCCAGCGGGAGAGGCGGTGAGCAGTTCTTC
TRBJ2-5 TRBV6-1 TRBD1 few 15 CASSESHGTEETQYF TGTGCCAGCAGTGAATCCCACGGGACAGAAGAGACCCAGTACTTC
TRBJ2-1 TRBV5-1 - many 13 CASSLIINNEQFF TGCGCCAGCAGCTTGATCATTAACAATGAGCAGTTCTTC
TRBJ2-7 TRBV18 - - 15 CASSRSGADIYEQYF TGTGCCAGCTCACGATCTGGAGCGGACATTTACGAGCAGTACTTC
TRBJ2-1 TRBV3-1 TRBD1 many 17 CASSQPGQGAGYNEQFF TGTGCCAGCAGCCAACCGGGACAGGGGGCGGGATACAATGAGCAGTTCTTC
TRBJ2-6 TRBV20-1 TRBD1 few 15 CSATGTGPGANVLTF TGCAGTGCCACCGGGACAGGGCCTGGGGCCAACGTCCTGACTTTC
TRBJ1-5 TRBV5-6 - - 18 CASSPRPSLRSSNQPQHF TGTGCCAGCAGCCCCCGGCCATCCCTAAGATCAAGCAATCAGCCCCAGCATTTT
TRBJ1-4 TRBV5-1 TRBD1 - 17 CASSPFPGTGGNEKLFF TGCGCCAGCAGCCCCTTCCCCGGGACAGGGGGTAATGAAAAACTGTTTTTT
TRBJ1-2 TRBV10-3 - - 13 CAISDDAGYGYTF TGTGCCATCAGTGACGATGCAGGGTATGGCTACACCTTC
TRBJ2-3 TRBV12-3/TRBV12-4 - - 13 CASTEARTDTQYF TGTGCCAGCACGGAAGCGCGCACAGATACGCAGTATTTT
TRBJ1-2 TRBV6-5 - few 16 CASSYSRKGPNYGYTF TGTGCCAGCAGTTACTCGAGAAAGGGCCCGAACTATGGCTACACCTTC
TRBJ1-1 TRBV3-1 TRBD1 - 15 CASSHRTGSLTEAFF TGTGCCAGCAGCCATAGGACAGGGAGCTTGACTGAAGCTTTCTTT
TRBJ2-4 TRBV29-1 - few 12 CSVVWEQGIQYF TGCAGCGTTGTCTGGGAGCAGGGCATTCAGTACTTC
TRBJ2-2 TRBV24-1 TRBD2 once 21 CATSDFRRGGRTYANTGELFF TGTGCCACCAGTGATTTTAGAAGAGGCGGGAGGACATACGCGAACACCGGGGAGCTGTTTTTT
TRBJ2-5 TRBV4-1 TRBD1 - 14 CASRSTGTVETQYF TGCGCCAGCAGATCGACGGGGACAGTAGAGACCCAGTACTTC
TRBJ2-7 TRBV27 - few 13 CASSFPGDVEQYF TGTGCCAGCAGTTTTCCGGGAGACGTCGAGCAGTACTTC
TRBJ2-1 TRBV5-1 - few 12 CASSHTDNEQFF TGCGCCAGCAGCCACACGGACAATGAGCAGTTCTTC
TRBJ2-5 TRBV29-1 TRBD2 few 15 CSVAGGDQTLMTQYF TGCAGCGTTGCGGGAGGGGACCAAACTTTGATGACCCAGTACTTC
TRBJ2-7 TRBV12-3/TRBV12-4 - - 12 CASSPRAREQYF TGTGCCAGCAGTCCGCGCGCGAGGGAGCAGTACTTC
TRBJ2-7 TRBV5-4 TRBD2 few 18 CASSLSDQGTSESYEQYF TGTGCCAGCAGCTTGAGCGACCAGGGGACTAGCGAATCCTACGAGCAGTACTTC
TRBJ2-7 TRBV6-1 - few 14 CASSDGSDSYEQYF TGTGCCAGCAGTGACGGGAGTGATTCCTACGAGCAGTACTTC
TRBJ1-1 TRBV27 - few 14 CASSFGGVNFEAFF TGTGCCAGCAGTTTCGGAGGGGTTAATTTTGAAGCTTTCTTT
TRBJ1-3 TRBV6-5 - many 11 CASSYGNTIYF TGTGCCAGCAGTTACGGAAACACCATATATTTT
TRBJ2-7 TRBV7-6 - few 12 CASSRGFDEQYF TGTGCCAGCAGCCGAGGGTTCGACGAGCAGTACTTC
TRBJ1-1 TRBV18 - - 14 CASSPMEGYTEAFF TGTGCCAGCTCACCAATGGAGGGGTACACTGAAGCTTTCTTT
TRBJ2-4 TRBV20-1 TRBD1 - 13 CSAQGTGVGIQYF TGCAGTGCTCAAGGGACAGGGGTCGGCATTCAGTACTTC
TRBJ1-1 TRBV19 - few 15 CASRYDRSASTEAFF TGTGCCAGTAGATATGACCGTTCGGCAAGCACTGAAGCTTTCTTT
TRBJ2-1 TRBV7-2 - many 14 CASSLAGPGPEQFF TGTGCCAGCAGCTTGGCGGGACCGGGCCCTGAGCAGTTCTTC
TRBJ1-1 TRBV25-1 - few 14 CASSEYAGWNEAFF TGTGCCAGCAGTGAATATGCAGGCTGGAATGAAGCTTTCTTT
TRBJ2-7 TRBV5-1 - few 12 CASNLDDYEQYF TGCGCCAGCAACTTGGACGACTACGAGCAGTACTTC
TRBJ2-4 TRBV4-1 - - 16 CASSQAPSGVENIQYF TGCGCCAGCAGCCAGGCTCCCAGTGGAGTTGAAAACATTCAGTACTTC
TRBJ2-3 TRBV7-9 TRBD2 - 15 CASSSLAGAPDTQYF TGTGCCAGCAGCTCCTTAGCGGGAGCTCCAGATACGCAGTATTTT
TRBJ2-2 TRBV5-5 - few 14 CASSDRVGTGELFF TGTGCCAGCAGCGACCGGGTTGGGACCGGGGAGCTGTTTTTT